This TCR beta chain comes out of a study of cytomegalovirus exposure and HLA in healthy donors. Primers: 60 Vbeta forward and 13 Jbeta reverse. The repertoire was sequenced with immunoSEQ multiplex PCR; TCRdb's copy has only in-frame clones and lacks some. The sample yields 180,000 or so clones, 65% to 85% seen once. Comments on this clone: The antigen is unknown.

Study results and limitations: An ancestry cluster, one associated with Asian ancestry, reportedly showed fewer N-insertions than the roughly 670-donor mean in a later analysis.

V shed 4 bases and J 7 bases; nucleotides not matched to a gene: 15. CDR1 is SGHNT and CDR2 is YYREEE in the germline V gene (reference sequence). This CDR3 has 18 amino acids. Sequenced sample: PBMCs. This TCR came from a woman aged 45 to 65 in good health and CMV-seropositive. This chain joins TRBV5-4 and TRBJ2-4; 12 bases line up with TRBD2. CDR3 in DNA: TGTGCCAGCAGCGGGAGGACTAGCGGGACGGGTATTGGCAACATTCAGTACTTC. This translates into CASSGRTSGTGIGNIQYF.